This section outlines one T cell receptor (beta chain) sequence together with its context. Its cognate antigen is unknown. Assay used: immunoSEQ multiplex PCR; TCRdb lists only in-frame clones, some missing. The sample contains 25,000 or so clones, under 90% of which appear only once. The sample originates from a study of EBV T-cell therapy then PD-1 blockade in nasopharyngeal carcinoma. As for treatment: AdE1-LMPpoly-expanded autologous EBV-specific T-cell therapy followed by anti-PD-1 nivolumab. Per germline, CDR1 SGHAT and CDR2 FQNNGV. V was clipped by 5 bases and J by 0 bases; unmatched bases: 4. The CDR3 runs 14 residues.

The source is a man aged 40-49 years with nasopharyngeal carcinoma. The chain uses TRBV11-2 and TRBJ2-7; 7 bases align to TRBD1. The sequenced sample was CD8+ T cells from blood, obtained at day 61 from a patient whose treatment included autologous EBV-specific T cells and nivolumab. This CDR3 is CASSHTGVSYEQYF. The CDR3 DNA is TGTGCCAGCAGCCATACAGGGGTCTCCTACGAGCAGTACTTC.